The sequence of this TCR beta chain was determined in a study of blood T cell repertoires in COVID-19. Germline assignment: CDR1 MNHEY and CDR2 SVGAGI. The CDR3 has 15 residues. The V and J ends lost 6 bases and 9 bases, in that order; junction bases with no gene match: 12. Produced via immunoSEQ multiplex PCR; TCRdb's table is partial and in-frame only. The table lists about 190,000 clones, under 85% of them singletons. The TCR was taken from a woman aged 40 to 50 with acute or convalescent COVID-19. V is TRBV6-5 and J is TRBJ2-1; 9 bases line up with TRBD1. The sequencing input was peripheral blood. This CDR3 reads CASSPSPGQGGEQFF. The CDR3 bases are TGTGCCAGCAGCCCATCCCCGGGACAGGGAGGTGAGCAGTTCTTC.